This TCR beta chain was documented in a study of blood T cell repertoires in COVID-19. Study-wide context: Collection of acute and convalescent COVID-19 samples took place in the United States, Italy and Spain. PBMCs, B-cell-depleted T cells, or T cells were the source of the cDNA or gDNA that made up the material.

In the source study's methods: Amplification of reference gene primers provided the estimated nucleated cell counts. Method: immunoSEQ multiplex PCR; TCRdb's copy keeps in-frame clones and lacks some. V and J calls and clone size are as listed in that table; D and trimming were resolved from the DNA. The sample yields approximately 300,000 clones, about 93% seen once. This CDR3 is built from 14 residues. V lost 0 bases and J 1 base, leaving 7 bases between the germline ends. Germline CDR1 reads SGDLS; CDR2 reads YYNGEE. The TCR originated in a woman between 25 and 40 years old with COVID-19, enrolled during active disease. Sequenced sample: peripheral blood. This chain links TRBV9 with TRBJ1-1, with D unresolved. CDR3 nucleotides: TGTGCCAGCAGCGTAGTCTCGGGGAACACTGAAGCTTTCTTT. It yields the protein CASSVVSGNTEAFF. The entire variable domain, with the rest obtained from reference TRBV9 and TRBJ1-1, is as follows: DSGVTQTPKHLITATGQRVTLRCSPRSGDLSVYWYQQSLDQGLQFLIQYYNGEERAKGNILERFSAQQFPDLHSELNLSSLELGDSALYFCASSVVSGNTEAFFGQGTRLTVV.